This T cell receptor (beta chain) originates from a study of shared clonotypes between healthy human individuals. Findings and limits, study-wide: Generally, naive subsets came out with larger estimated richness than memory subsets. A few donors held about 5% of naive CD4 clonotypes in common.

The CDR3 runs to 16 residues. V lost 3 bases to trimming and J lost 4 bases, with 17 bases between them. Germline-derived CDR1 and CDR2 are MGHRA and YSYEKL. Deep was the level at which the assay was run. The table came from immunoSEQ multiplex PCR; TCRdb's copy has only in-frame clones and leaves some out. The data contain about 820,000 clones, 90% to 95% of them seen just once; the ten biggest clones take up nearly 25%. This clone was seen only once. The antigen remains unidentified. CD8 cells classed as naive were CD45RO-negative and positively selected for CCR7, excluding terminally differentiated effector memory CD45RA+ cells.

This clonotype was sampled from a man aged 25-40 years in good health. This sequence joins TRBV4-1 and TRBJ2-3; tentatively, D is TRBD2 (6 bases). The specimen was naive CD8+ T cells sorted from blood. CDR3 sequence (DNA): TGCGCCAGCAGCCAGCCGTCCAGGACTACACCAGATACGCAGTATTTT. It encodes CASSQPSRTTPDTQYF.